The 31 T cell receptor beta chains presented below share a single source sample, sequenced in a study of blood T cell repertoires in COVID-19. Produced via immunoSEQ multiplex PCR; TCRdb's table is partial and in-frame only. The sample records some 180,000 clones, almost 90% being singletons. Sequencing used peripheral blood. These receptors were collected from a man aged 50-60 years with acute or convalescent COVID-19.

The rearrangement links TRBV7-9 to TRBJ1-2; 7 bases are a match to TRBD1. Per germline, CDR1 SEHNR and CDR2 FQNEAQ (reference sequence). This CDR3 has 15 amino acids. V gave up 2 bases and J gave up 1 base; unmatched junction bases: 4. CDR3 coding DNA: TGTGCCAGCAGCTTACAAAACAGGGGTAACTATGGCTACACCTTC. It codes for CASSLQNRGNYGYTF.

V is TRBV7-9 and J is TRBJ2-2; D is ambiguous. Per the germline V gene, CDR1 is SEHNR and CDR2 is FQNEAQ (reference sequence). This CDR3 has 14 amino acids. Deletions cut 1 base from V and 7 bases from J, with 10 bases between. The DNA for the CDR3 is TGTGCCAGCAGCTTAGGCGTTGGCGGCGGGGAGCTGTTTTTT. Translated, it gives CASSLGVGGGELFF.

The chain recombines TRBV3-1 (or the pseudogene TRBV3-2) with TRBJ2-7; D is possibly TRBD1 (6 bases). This CDR3 contains 14 residues. V shed 4 bases and J shed 5 bases, with 15 bases lying between them. Looked up from germline, CDR1 is LGHDT and CDR2 is YNNKEL (reference sequence). CDR3 in DNA: TGTGCCAGCAGCCCCGGGACAACGGGCAACGAGCAGTACTTC. Translation gives CASSPGTTGNEQYF.

The rearrangement uses TRBV10-3 and TRBJ1-2; weak D call: TRBD1 (5 bases). CDR3 length: 14 residues. The V and J ends lost 7 bases and 3 bases respectively, with 15 bases between them. In germline, CDR1 is ENHRY, CDR2 SYGVKD. DNA for the CDR3: TGTGCCATCAAAAATCAGGGATCGGACTATGGCTACACCTTC. This encodes CAIKNQGSDYGYTF.

V gene TRBV20-1 combines with J gene TRBJ2-2; no clear D gene. Germline V gene sequence: CDR1 DFQATT, CDR2 SNEGSKA (reference sequence). The CDR3 sequence is 11 residues long. V shed 5 bases and J shed 8 bases, with 9 bases lying between them. The CDR3 sequence is CSAPEWGELFF. The DNA for the CDR3 is TGCAGTGCTCCGGAGTGGGGGGAGCTGTTTTTT.

V is TRBV20-1 and J is TRBJ2-7, with D perhaps matching TRBD2 (5 bases). This CDR3 comprises 11 residues. V lost 3 bases to trimming and J lost 6 bases, with 9 bases between them. The V gene's germline CDR1 is DFQATT and CDR2 SNEGSKA (reference sequence). CDR3 sequence: CSARSSAEQYV. Here the CDR3 DNA reads TGCAGTGCTAGGAGTAGCGCCGAGCAGTACGTC.

J is TRBJ2-2 and V is TRBV24-1, with a possible D match to TRBD1 (6 bases). The CDR3 runs to 15 residues. Trimming took 4 bases from V and 1 from J, leaving 9 bases between them. Germline V CDR1 and CDR2: KGHDR, SFDVKD. CDR3 sequence (DNA): TGTGCCACCAGTGACACAGGGAAGAACACCGGGGAGCTGTTTTTT. This codes for CATSDTGKNTGELFF.

Comment on this clone: Other nucleotide sequences from this sample produce the same CDR3. The V call is TRBV7-2, the J call TRBJ1-6; tentatively, D is TRBD1 (5 bases). Germline values: CDR1 SGHTA, CDR2 FQGNSA. V lost 2 bases, J lost 11 bases, and 16 bases lay in between. The CDR3 consists of 15 residues. The DNA for the CDR3 is TGTGCCAGCAGCTTACTTGGGCAAGGGGTTGCACCCCTCCACTTT. Encoded protein: CASSLLGQGVAPLHF.

The table lists this clone with a count of one. The chain joins TRBV7-2 to TRBJ2-3, with D perhaps matching TRBD1 (5 bases). Germline V gives CDR1 SGHTA, CDR2 FQGNSA. The CDR3 has 16 amino acids. Trimming removed 5 bases at V and 9 bases at J, with 24 bases between. This CDR3 is CASSARQGFQGRTQYF. The CDR3 DNA reads as TGTGCCAGCAGCGCACGTCAAGGGTTTCAGGGTCGAACGCAGTATTTT.

The chain joins TRBV7-2 to TRBJ2-2; tentative D call: TRBD2 (5 bases). Trimming stripped 0 bases from V and 6 bases from J, with 8 bases between. CDR1 is SGHTA, CDR2 FQGNSA, per germline. The CDR3 is 14 amino acids. CDR3 protein: CASSLATTAGELFF. The CDR3 coding sequence is TGTGCCAGCAGCTTAGCGACTACCGCCGGGGAGCTGTTTTTT.

This rearrangement joins TRBV30 to TRBJ1-5, with 7 bases that match TRBD1. The CDR3 extends over 14 amino acids. With 2 bases clipped from V and 3 bases from J, the junction kept 4 bases outside the gene matches. Looked up from germline, CDR1 is GTSNPN and CDR2 is SVGIG (reference sequence). The CDR3 region has the DNA TGTGCCTGGAGTAGGGGGACAGACAATCAGCCCCAGCATTTT. It translates to CAWSRGTDNQPQHF.

This clone was seen just once. The J gene is TRBJ1-3, the V gene TRBV28; no firm D call. The V end was cut by 9 bases, the J end by 2 bases, with 14 bases between. The CDR3 has 14 amino acids. Germline V CDR1 and CDR2: MDHEN, SYDVKM. Written as DNA, the CDR3 is TGTGCCAGTACCCGAGGGCCCGCTGGAAACACCATATATTTT. The encoded protein is CASTRGPAGNTIYF. The whole variable domain, filled in from reference TRBV28 and TRBJ1-3, reads DVKVTQSSRYLVKRTGEKVFLECVQDMDHENMFWYRQDPGLGLRLIYFSYDVKMKEKGDIPEGYSVSREKKERFSLILESASTNQTSMYLCASTRGPAGNTIYFGEGSWLTVV.

The chain employs TRBV7-2 and TRBJ2-1; 7 nucleotides line up with TRBD2. In germline, CDR1 is SGHTA, CDR2 FQGNSA. After removal of 3 bases from V and 4 bases from J, the junction contained 6 bases not matched to a gene. The CDR3 runs to 15 residues. This CDR3 reads CASSFPGLLYNEQFF. CDR3 sequence (DNA): TGTGCCAGCAGCTTTCCGGGACTACTATACAATGAGCAGTTCTTC.

Here the CDR3 reads CASSTGVIAGANVLTF. The CDR3 DNA is TGCGCCAGCAGCACGGGAGTTATTGCTGGGGCCAACGTCCTGACTTTC. The J gene is TRBJ2-6, the V gene TRBV5-1; D might be TRBD2 (6 bases). Germline V gene lookup returns CDR1 SGHRS and CDR2 YFSETQ. CDR3 length: 16 residues. V was cut by 4 bases and J by 2 bases, with 13 bases left in between. The variable domain in full, completed from reference TRBV5-1 and TRBJ2-6, reads KAGVTQTPRYLIKTRGQQVTLSCSPISGHRSVSWYQQTPGQGLQFLFEYFSETQRNKGNFPGRFSGRQFSNSRSEMNVSTLELGDSALYLCASSTGVIAGANVLTFGAGSRLTVL.

This chain connects TRBV9 to TRBJ2-1, with 11 bases that match TRBD2. The J segment lost 9 bases and the V segment lost 5 bases, leaving 7 bases of the junction unmatched. Per germline, CDR1 SGDLS and CDR2 YYNGEE. The CDR3 length is 14 residues. CDR3 protein: CASSLAGGPFEQFF. The CDR3 DNA reads TGTGCCAGCAGTTTAGCGGGAGGGCCCTTTGAGCAGTTCTTC.

The chain links TRBV6-1 to TRBJ1-2; D perhaps matches TRBD1 (6 bases). Germline assignment: CDR1 MNHNS and CDR2 SASEGT. The CDR3 totals 16 residues. Trimming removed 4 bases from V and 8 bases from J, with 23 bases in between. Here the CDR3 DNA reads TGTGCCAGCAGTGCATTTGAGGACAGTCGAGTGATCGGCTACACCTTC. Residues: CASSAFEDSRVIGYTF.

This clone is a singleton in its sample. The chain couples TRBV30 to TRBJ1-5; tentative D call: TRBD1 (5 bases). The V gene's germline CDR1 is GTSNPN and CDR2 SVGIG (reference sequence). V lost 2 bases and J 7 bases, leaving 12 bases between the germline ends. CDR3 length: 13 residues. The CDR3 sequence: CAWSSFGAQPQHF. For the CDR3, the DNA is TGTGCCTGGAGTTCGTTTGGGGCCCAGCCCCAGCATTTT.

The chain joins TRBV29-1 to TRBJ1-1, with 7 nucleotides matching TRBD1. Losses at the gene ends were 1 base for V and 0 bases for J; bases not matched to a gene: 5. The CDR3 runs 15 residues. In germline, CDR1 is SQVTM, CDR2 ANQGSEA. CDR3 amino acids: CSVEAATGMNTEAFF. CDR3 bases: TGCAGCGTTGAAGCGGCGACAGGGATGAACACTGAAGCTTTCTTT.

CDR3 amino acids: CASSLGENTGELFF. The CDR3 DNA sequence: TGTGCCAGCAGCCTAGGGGAGAACACCGGGGAGCTGTTTTTT. This chain connects TRBV14 to TRBJ2-2; perhaps TRBD1 as D (5 bases). Per germline, CDR1 SGHDN and CDR2 FVKESK. Trimming took off 4 bases at V and 1 base at J, with 7 bases between the two ends. The CDR3 has 14 residues.

V usage is TRBV29-1 and J usage is TRBJ2-1; possibly TRBD2 for D (7 bases). CDR3 size: 17 residues. V was pared by 5 bases and J by 3 bases, with 23 bases between. Germline V lookup: CDR1 SQVTM, CDR2 ANQGSEA. CDR3 bases: TGCAGCGTTTTGTTAAGTGAGGGGGGGCCCGGCTACAATGAGCAGTTCTTC. Its protein product is CSVLLSEGGPGYNEQFF.

This chain joins TRBV11-2 and TRBJ2-2; the match to TRBD2 covers 13 bases. This CDR3 is 19 amino acids long. The V segment lost 7 bases and the J segment 3 bases; nucleotides outside the gene matches: 14. Germline CDR1 and CDR2: SGHAT and FQNNGV. The CDR3 sequence is CASTPEGLAGPLYTGELFF. The CDR3 coding sequence is TGTGCCAGCACCCCTGAGGGACTAGCGGGACCCCTCTACACCGGGGAGCTGTTTTTT.

This sequence joins TRBV30 and TRBJ1-2; perhaps TRBD1 as D (6 bases). The CDR3 extends over 13 amino acids. Germline V CDR1 and CDR2: GTSNPN, SVGIG (reference sequence). V lost 0 bases and J lost 6, with 11 bases in between. The CDR3: CAWSVRRGDGYTF. The CDR3 region has the DNA TGTGCCTGGAGTGTACGCAGGGGTGATGGCTACACCTTC.

The gene calls are TRBV6-1 and TRBJ1-5, with 7 bases matching TRBD1. CDR1 is MNHNS, CDR2 SASEGT, per germline. The ends lost 5 bases at V and 4 bases at J; junction bases unmatched: 2. This CDR3 is 13 amino acids long. CDR3 loop: CASSSGQNQPQHF. DNA for the CDR3: TGTGCCAGCAGTTCGGGACAGAATCAGCCCCAGCATTTT.

V and J are TRBV9 and TRBJ2-4; 7 bases fit TRBD2. Germline CDR1 is SGDLS and CDR2 is YYNGEE. The length of the CDR3 is 16 residues. Unmatched junction bases numbered 12, after V lost 3 bases and J lost 6 bases. The CDR3 DNA reads as TGTGCCAGCAGCGAAGCCGGACCCTGGGAGGGAAACATTCAGTACTTC. Its protein is CASSEAGPWEGNIQYF.

The chain is built from TRBV9 and TRBJ1-1; 8 positions match TRBD1. Unmatched junction bases numbered 8, after V lost 4 bases and J lost 0 bases. This CDR3 is built from 16 residues. Per germline, CDR1 SGDLS and CDR2 YYNGEE. The CDR3 DNA sequence: TGTGCCAGCAGCCCCAACAGGGGGGCCATGAACACTGAAGCTTTCTTT. Its translation: CASSPNRGAMNTEAFF.

The V gene is TRBV6-6, the J gene TRBJ2-3; D is ambiguous. This CDR3 region has 12 residues. Germline values: CDR1 MNHNY, CDR2 SVGAGI (reference sequence). Trimming removed 4 bases at V and 2 bases at J, with 4 bases between. CDR3 amino acids: CASSSYTDTQYF. The CDR3 DNA is TGTGCCAGCAGTTCCTACACAGATACGCAGTATTTT.

The gene calls are TRBV7-3 and TRBJ2-5; D is unresolved. The germline V and J ends were trimmed by 3 bases and 5 bases, with 10 bases remaining between them. The CDR3 is made up of 13 amino acids. Germline V CDR1 and CDR2: SGHTA, FQGTGA. CDR3 coding DNA: TGTGCCAGCAGCTTCGGTATTCACGAGACCCAGTACTTC. Translating gives CASSFGIHETQYF.

The chain is built from TRBV18 and TRBJ2-1; 12 nucleotides align to TRBD2. V lost 1 base to trimming and J lost 4 bases; unmatched junction nucleotides: 8. Germline-derived CDR1 and CDR2 are KGHSH and LQKENI. The CDR3 covers 18 residues. The CDR3 loop is CASSPLASGGAKYNEQFF. The CDR3 nucleotides are TGTGCCAGCTCACCACTCGCTAGCGGGGGGGCCAAGTACAATGAGCAGTTCTTC.

The chain uses TRBV19 and TRBJ1-4, with 7 bases aligning to TRBD1. The trim removed 5 bases at V and 7 bases at J, leaving 10 bases unmatched. The CDR3 covers 15 residues. Germline CDR1 and CDR2: LNHDA and SQIVND (reference sequence). CDR3 nucleotide sequence: TGTGCCAGTAGTCATCGGGACAGTCGAGGTGAAAAACTGTTTTTT. Protein: CASSHRDSRGEKLFF. The full variable domain, rest sourced from reference TRBV19 and TRBJ1-4, is DGGITQSPKYLFRKEGQNVTLSCEQNLNHDAMYWYRQDPGQGLRLIYYSQIVNDFQKGDIAEGYSVSREKKESFPLTVTSAQKNPTAFYLCASSHRDSRGEKLFFGSGTQLSVL.

The chain couples TRBV28 to TRBJ1-2, with a weak D call TRBD1 (5 bases). V was shortened by 2 bases and J by 4 bases, with 5 bases between the two germline ends. CDR3 length: 12 residues. CDR1 is MDHEN and CDR2 is SYDVKM in the germline V gene. The CDR3 spells CASSLQGYGYTF. The CDR3 DNA is TGTGCCAGCAGTTTACAGGGCTATGGCTACACCTTC.

The V and J genes are TRBV19 and TRBJ2-3; the D is unclear. Germline V lookup: CDR1 LNHDA, CDR2 SQIVND (reference sequence). The CDR3 consists of 14 residues. V was trimmed by 5 bases and J by 3 bases, leaving 12 bases between them. The DNA of the CDR3 is TGTGCCAGTAGTGTCGTTGCGGCGACAGATACGCAGTATTTT. Residues: CASSVVAATDTQYF. The variable domain in full, completed from reference TRBV19 and TRBJ2-3, reads DGGITQSPKYLFRKEGQNVTLSCEQNLNHDAMYWYRQDPGQGLRLIYYSQIVNDFQKGDIAEGYSVSREKKESFPLTVTSAQKNPTAFYLCASSVVAATDTQYFGPGTRLTVL.